This TCR beta chain was found in a study of control samples from healthy donors and cancer patients. This clone was seen once. The germline CDR1 and CDR2 sequences are MGHRA and YSYEKL. This CDR3 contains 19 residues. Trimming at V came to 0 bases and at J to 2 bases, leaving 8 bases not matched to a gene. Repertoires were generated with immunoSEQ multiplex PCR, while TCRdb's copy carries only in-frame clones and drops some. The sample has some 110,000 clones, around 82% seen once. The chain uses TRBV4-1 and TRBJ2-6; 9 positions match TRBD1. The clonotype originates from a woman in her 50s in good health. The sample consisted of blood. In nucleotides, the CDR3 is TGCGCCAGCAGCCAAGATCCTTACGGGACAGGGACTGGGGCCAACGTCCTGACTTTC. Its protein product is CASSQDPYGTGTGANVLTF.